Following are 20 T cell receptor beta chains from one sample sequenced in a study of blood T cell repertoires in COVID-19. The data were produced by immunoSEQ multiplex PCR, yet TCRdb's version contains in-frame clones alone and is incomplete. The sample lists 200,000 to 300,000 clones, roughly 89% occurring once. Sequencing was carried out using PBMCs or T cells enriched from blood (not recorded which). Receptors originate from a man aged 35 to 55 who had recovered from COVID-19.

The chain combines TRBV30 with TRBJ2-7; the D is unclear. The CDR3 covers 13 residues. V lost 2 bases, J lost 2 bases, and 10 bases lay in between. Germline-derived CDR1 and CDR2 are GTSNPN and SVGIG (reference sequence). Here the CDR3 DNA reads TGTGCCTGGAGTTTAGTGCCACCCTACGAGCAGTACTTC. Its translation is CAWSLVPPYEQYF.

This clone has a single count. The rearrangement uses TRBV24-1 and TRBJ1-1, with D unresolved. Germline values: CDR1 KGHDR, CDR2 SFDVKD. The CDR3 covers 13 residues. Trimming took 8 bases from V and 6 from J, leaving 15 bases between them. CDR3 protein: CATTASVGAEAFF. The CDR3 region has the DNA TGTGCCACCACGGCCTCTGTGGGAGCTGAAGCTTTCTTT.

The chain uses TRBV27 and TRBJ2-1; TRBD2 aligns across 7 bases. Per the germline V gene, CDR1 is MNHEY and CDR2 is SMNVEV (reference sequence). V was pared by 6 bases and J by 1 base, with 9 bases of the junction left unmatched. The CDR3 covers 16 residues. CDR3 nucleotide sequence: TGTGCCAGCAGCTCCAAATGGGGGGGTTCCTACAATGAGCAGTTCTTC. This sequence encodes CASSSKWGGSYNEQFF.

The chain employs TRBV27 and TRBJ1-5; the D gene is possibly TRBD1 (5 bases). The V end was cut by 5 bases, the J end by 8 bases, with 13 bases between. This CDR3 has 13 amino acids. CDR1 is MNHEY and CDR2 is SMNVEV in the germline V gene (reference sequence). CDR3 sequence (DNA): TGTGCCAGCAGTCCAACGCGGGGCGAGCCCCAGCATTTT. Translating gives CASSPTRGEPQHF.

The chain combines TRBV13 with TRBJ2-5; TRBD1 matches 12 bases. This CDR3 comprises 21 residues. Trimming took 4 bases from V and 3 from J; bases not matched to a gene: 21. Germline lookup yields CDR1 PRHDT and CDR2 FYEKMQ (reference sequence). The CDR3 coding sequence is TGTGCCAGCAGCTCAATTACCGGGACAGGGGGCTTCTTGGATTTTGAAGAGACCCAGTACTTC. Translation gives CASSSITGTGGFLDFEETQYF. Based on the CDR3 plus reference TRBV13 and TRBJ2-5, the full variable domain is AAGVIQSPRHLIKEKRETATLKCYPIPRHDTVYWYQQGPGQDPQFLISFYEKMQSDKGSIPDRFSAQQFSDYHSELNMSSLELGDSALYFCASSSITGTGGFLDFEETQYFGPGTRLLVL.

The chain joins TRBV7-2 to TRBJ2-7; 11 bases map to TRBD2. V lost 5 bases and J lost 6; bases outside the gene matches: 12. Germline lookup yields CDR1 SGHTA and CDR2 FQGNSA. The CDR3 runs to 16 residues. CDR3 DNA sequence: TGTGCCAGCAGCCAACACTCCACTAGCGGGAGAGGCGAGCAGTACTTC. This translates into CASSQHSTSGRGEQYF.

The chain couples TRBV9 to TRBJ2-4; no definite D call. The CDR3 totals 13 residues. V lost 3 bases and J lost 0, with 4 bases in between. Germline V gene sequence: CDR1 SGDLS, CDR2 YYNGEE. The CDR3, as DNA: TGTGCCAGCAGCGGACTAGCCAAAAACATTCAGTACTTC. This sequence encodes CASSGLAKNIQYF.

V is TRBV11-2 and J is TRBJ2-1, with 11 positions matching TRBD2. The CDR3 has 19 residues. Germline CDR1 and CDR2: SGHAT and FQNNGV. V dropped 2 bases and J dropped 4; count of bases not matched to a gene: 13. The CDR3 protein is CASSLLETSGRGVYNEQFF. CDR3 sequence (DNA): TGTGCCAGCAGCTTATTGGAAACTAGCGGGAGAGGGGTATACAATGAGCAGTTCTTC.

The V call is TRBV7-9, the J call TRBJ1-2, with 7 bases fitting TRBD1. The trim removed 5 bases at V and 7 bases at J, leaving 13 bases unmatched. The CDR3 is 15 amino acids. Germline CDR1 reads SEHNR; CDR2 reads FQNEAQ (reference sequence). The CDR3 DNA reads TGTGCCAGCAGCCCTCCCACGACAGGGAGTGCTGGCTACACCTTC. Encoded protein: CASSPPTTGSAGYTF.

The DNA for the CDR3 is TGTGCCAGTAGTCCCCTGATCGCGGGGGGTAATGAAAAACTGTTTTTT. It specifies CASSPLIAGGNEKLFF. V is TRBV19 and J is TRBJ1-4; maybe TRBD1 (5 bases). The CDR3 is made up of 16 amino acids. Trimming took off 5 bases at V and 4 bases at J, with 17 bases between the two ends. The germline V gene has CDR1 LNHDA and CDR2 SQIVND (reference sequence).

The chain is built from TRBV30 and TRBJ2-7; no clear D gene. The CDR3 contains 12 residues. The ends were cut back, 0 bases at V and 4 bases at J, with 7 bases in the middle. Germline loops: CDR1 GTSNPN, CDR2 SVGIG (reference sequence). The CDR3 nucleotides read TGTGCCTGGAGTGTTACAATGTACGAGCAGTACTTC. Encoded protein: CAWSVTMYEQYF.

The chain's CDR3 is CSVEDEGGRSGVYEQYF. The CDR3 nucleotides are TGCAGCGTTGAAGATGAAGGCGGGCGATCGGGGGTCTACGAGCAGTACTTC. The rearrangement joins TRBV29-1 to TRBJ2-7; tentatively, D is TRBD2 (6 bases). V lost 0 bases, J lost 3 bases, and 21 bases lay in between. This CDR3 has 17 amino acids. Looked up from germline, CDR1 is SQVTM and CDR2 is ANQGSEA.

V and J are TRBV19 and TRBJ2-1; 12 bases line up with TRBD1. This CDR3 region has 15 residues. From germline, CDR1 is LNHDA and CDR2 SQIVND (reference sequence). Germline trimming cut 4 bases from V and 6 bases from J; bases unmatched to any gene: 4. The CDR3 loop reads CASSRDRGLSNEQFF. The DNA for the CDR3 is TGTGCCAGTAGTAGGGACAGGGGGCTCTCCAATGAGCAGTTCTTC.

The chain recombines TRBV5-8 with TRBJ2-7; no clear D. The germline V and J ends were trimmed by 0 bases and 0 bases, with 4 bases remaining between them. Germline CDR1 reads SGHTS; CDR2 reads YDEGEE. The CDR3 contains 13 residues. Here the CDR3 reads CASSLVASYEQYF. The CDR3 DNA follows: TGTGCCAGCAGCTTGGTGGCCTCCTACGAGCAGTACTTC.

J is TRBJ2-1 and V is TRBV3-1 (or the pseudogene TRBV3-2); D perhaps matches TRBD1 (6 bases). The CDR3 runs 14 residues. Trimming pared 1 base from V and 7 bases from J, leaving 11 bases between. The germline CDR1 and CDR2 sequences are LGHDT and YNNKEL (reference sequence). Here the CDR3 reads CASSQGGLVNEQFF. CDR3 nucleotide sequence: TGTGCCAGCAGCCAAGGGGGGCTAGTAAATGAGCAGTTCTTC.

The rearrangement uses TRBV27 and TRBJ2-7, with TRBD2 identical over 8 bases. The CDR3 totals 15 residues. Germline loops: CDR1 MNHEY, CDR2 SMNVEV (reference sequence). Trimming took 3 bases from V and 3 from J; bases not matched to a gene: 7. For the CDR3, the DNA is TGTGCCAGCAGTTTGGGAAGCGGGAGATTCTACGAGCAGTACTTC. Protein product: CASSLGSGRFYEQYF.

This clone appeared once. V is TRBV28 and J is TRBJ2-1; 8 positions agree with TRBD1. CDR3 length: 12 amino acids. The V gene's germline CDR1 is MDHEN and CDR2 SYDVKM. V lost 1 base and J lost 15; bases outside the gene matches: 5. In nucleotides, the CDR3 is TGTGCCAGCAGTTTATTAGGCAGGGGGCCGTTCTTC. Its protein is CASSLLGRGPFF.

The chain combines TRBV9 with TRBJ2-3; 10 bases align to TRBD1. The CDR3 consists of 14 residues. J lost 2 bases, V lost 3 bases, and 0 bases had no gene match. Germline V gene sequence: CDR1 SGDLS, CDR2 YYNGEE. The CDR3 DNA reads as TGTGCCAGCAGCGGACAGGGGGCCACAGATACGCAGTATTTT. Translated, it gives CASSGQGATDTQYF.

This chain uses TRBV4-1 with TRBJ1-1, with 9 nucleotides matching TRBD1. J lost 0 bases, V lost 0 bases, and 5 bases had no gene match. CDR1 and CDR2 (germline): MGHRA, YSYEKL. The CDR3 loop spans 17 amino acids. The CDR3 DNA sequence: TGCGCCAGCAGCCAAGAGGGGACAGGGACCATGAACACTGAAGCTTTCTTT. It codes for CASSQEGTGTMNTEAFF.

The chain employs TRBV28 and TRBJ1-6; unclear D gene. The length of the CDR3 is 13 residues. CDR1 is MDHEN and CDR2 is SYDVKM in the germline V gene. Trimming took off 3 bases at V and 7 bases at J, with 7 bases between the two ends. The CDR3 DNA reads as TGTGCCAGCAGTTTGGGCGGGAATTCACCCCTCCACTTT. Protein: CASSLGGNSPLHF. Based on the CDR3 plus reference TRBV28 and TRBJ1-6, the full variable domain is DVKVTQSSRYLVKRTGEKVFLECVQDMDHENMFWYRQDPGLGLRLIYFSYDVKMKEKGDIPEGYSVSREKKERFSLILESASTNQTSMYLCASSLGGNSPLHFGNGTRLTVT.